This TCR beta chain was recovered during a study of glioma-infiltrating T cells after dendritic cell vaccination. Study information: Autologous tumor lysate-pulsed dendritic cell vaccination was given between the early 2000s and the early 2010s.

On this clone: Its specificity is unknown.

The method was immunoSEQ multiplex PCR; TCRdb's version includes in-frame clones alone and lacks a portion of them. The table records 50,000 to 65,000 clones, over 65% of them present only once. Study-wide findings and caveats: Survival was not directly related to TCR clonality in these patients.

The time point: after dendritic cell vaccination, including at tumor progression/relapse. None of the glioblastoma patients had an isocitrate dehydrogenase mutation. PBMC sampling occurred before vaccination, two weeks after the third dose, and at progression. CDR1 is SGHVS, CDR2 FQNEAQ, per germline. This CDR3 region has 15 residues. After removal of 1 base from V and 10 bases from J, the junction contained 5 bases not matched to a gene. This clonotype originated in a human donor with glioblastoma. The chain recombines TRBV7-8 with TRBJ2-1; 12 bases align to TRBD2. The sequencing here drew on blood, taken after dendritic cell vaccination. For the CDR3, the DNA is TGTGCCAGCAGCTTAGGGCTAGCGGGGGGGCTGGAGCAGTTCTTC. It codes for CASSLGLAGGLEQFF.